These T cell receptor beta chains were read from a single sample in a study of blood T cell repertoires in COVID-19. The repertoire was sequenced with immunoSEQ multiplex PCR; TCRdb's copy has only in-frame clones and lacks some. This table holds around 98,000 clones, roughly 80% found once. Sequencing input: peripheral blood. The receptor set was obtained from a man between 65 and 85 years old with active or convalescent COVID-19. Both conserved end residues are part of each CDR3. The D gene is left open where the match is weak. Expanded clones get a size class; other rows say once, few or many, or leave the size out.

V gene,J gene,clone size,D gene,CDR3 protein,CDR3 DNA
TRBV3-1/TRBV3-2,TRBJ1-2,once,TRBD1,CASSHLGQVGSDGYTF,TGTGCCAGCAGCCACCTTGGACAGGTGGGTTCGGACGGCTACACCTTC
TRBV18,TRBJ1-5,NA,TRBD1,CASSPDRGNQPQHF,TGTGCCAGCTCACCCGACAGGGGTAATCAGCCCCAGCATTTT
TRBV5-1,TRBJ2-1,NA,TRBD2,CASSPRTSGGWNEQFF,TGCGCCAGCAGCCCCCGAACTAGCGGGGGGTGGAATGAGCAGTTCTTC
TRBV20-1,TRBJ1-4,once,NA,CSASFSLRGSNEKLFF,TGCAGTGCTAGTTTTAGTCTCAGGGGTTCTAATGAAAAACTGTTTTTT
TRBV11-3,TRBJ1-2,once,NA,CASSLGTPSYTF,TGTGCCAGCAGCTTGGGGACTCCGTCCTACACCTTC
TRBV6-6,TRBJ2-3,once,NA,CASRKEDTQYF,TGTGCCAGCAGGAAAGAGGATACGCAGTATTTT
TRBV9,TRBJ1-5,once,TRBD1,CASSTGQGQPQHF,TGTGCCAGCAGCACCGGACAGGGCCAGCCCCAGCATTTT
TRBV2,TRBJ1-6,NA,NA,CASRAVNSPLHF,TGTGCCAGCAGGGCAGTTAATTCACCCCTCCACTTT
TRBV6-6,TRBJ1-2,NA,NA,CASSRLGGHGYTF,TGTGCCAGCAGCCGGCTGGGGGGGCATGGCTACACCTTC
TRBV5-1,TRBJ2-1,NA,NA,CASRKSAGSGLGEQFF,TGCGCCAGCAGAAAATCCGCGGGGTCGGGGTTGGGTGAGCAGTTCTTC
TRBV5-6,TRBJ1-4,NA,NA,CASSLEQRPTEKLFF,TGTGCCAGCAGCTTGGAACAACGCCCCACCGAAAAACTGTTTTTT
TRBV28,TRBJ1-2,NA,NA,CASSLRGYYGYTF,TGTGCCAGCAGTTTGCGGGGGTACTATGGCTACACCTTC
TRBV3-1/TRBV3-2,TRBJ1-4,NA,NA,CASSQEGGVINEKLFF,TGTGCCAGCAGCCAAGAAGGGGGGGTTATTAATGAAAAACTGTTTTTT
TRBV2,TRBJ1-4,NA,TRBD1,CASSTGTGNEKLFF,TGTGCCAGCAGTACCGGGACAGGGAATGAAAAACTGTTTTTT
TRBV5-6,TRBJ1-5,NA,NA,CASSLGGAGNQPQHF,TGTGCCAGCAGCTTGGGCGGGGCGGGCAATCAGCCCCAGCATTTT
TRBV12-5,TRBJ2-7,NA,NA,CASGLSPSTDRYEQYF,TGTGCTAGTGGTTTGTCCCCCTCGACAGACAGGTACGAGCAGTACTTC
TRBV30,TRBJ2-5,NA,NA,CAWSVGTPETQYF,TGTGCCTGGAGTGTTGGGACACCAGAGACCCAGTACTTC
TRBV4-3,TRBJ1-4,few,NA,CASSHRGEKLFF,TGCGCCAGCAGCCACCGCGGAGAAAAACTGTTTTTT
TRBV4-3,TRBJ2-7,NA,TRBD2,CASSQGSGGASYEQYF,TGCGCCAGCAGCCAGGGTAGCGGGGGGGCCTCCTACGAGCAGTACTTC
TRBV6-5,TRBJ1-3,NA,NA,CASSLHGEFLGNTIYF,TGTGCCAGCAGTTTACACGGGGAATTTCTTGGAAACACCATATATTTT
TRBV18,TRBJ1-5,few,NA,CASSSQPRGAQHF,TGTGCCAGCTCATCGCAGCCCCGGGGAGCCCAGCATTTT
TRBV29-1,TRBJ2-1,once,NA,CSVGLVLNEQFF,TGCAGCGTGGGGCTAGTACTCAATGAGCAGTTCTTC
TRBV7-9,TRBJ1-6,NA,TRBD1,CASSIGQGGYNSPLHF,TGTGCCAGCAGTATTGGACAGGGAGGCTATAATTCACCCCTCCACTTT
TRBV5-8,TRBJ1-4,NA,NA,CASSVRGWNEKLFF,TGTGCCAGCAGCGTGAGGGGGTGGAATGAAAAACTGTTTTTT
TRBV19,TRBJ1-5,NA,NA,CASSAYRDDQPQHF,TGTGCCAGTAGTGCCTACAGGGATGATCAGCCCCAGCATTTT
TRBV7-9,TRBJ2-3,few,NA,CASSLTGTDTQYF,TGTGCCAGCAGCTTAACGGGGACAGATACGCAGTATTTT
TRBV7-8,TRBJ2-5,NA,NA,CASSFAPYGQETQYF,TGTGCCAGCAGCTTCGCACCTTACGGGCAAGAGACCCAGTACTTC
TRBV9,TRBJ2-7,NA,NA,CASSVAAGLTYEQYF,TGTGCCAGCAGCGTAGCCGCCGGTTTAACCTACGAGCAGTACTTC
TRBV6-5,TRBJ1-3,NA,NA,CASREDTIYF,TGTGCCAGCAGGGAGGACACCATATATTTT
TRBV6-5,TRBJ2-1,NA,TRBD2,CASSWLADYNEQFF,TGTGCCAGCAGTTGGCTAGCGGACTACAATGAGCAGTTCTTC
TRBV5-1,TRBJ2-5,NA,TRBD1,CASTRDRGPQETQYF,TGCGCCAGCACCCGGGACAGAGGGCCTCAAGAGACCCAGTACTTC
TRBV12-3/TRBV12-4,TRBJ2-2,NA,NA,CASSQRNTGELFF,TGTGCCAGCAGCCAGCGGAACACCGGGGAGCTGTTTTTT
TRBV21-1,TRBJ2-4,NA,NA,CASSLGQGAKNIQYF,TGTGCCAGCAGTCTAGGACAGGGGGCAAAAAACATTCAGTACTTC
TRBV5-1,TRBJ2-3,once,TRBD1,CASSFLPGQGGGTDTQYF,TGCGCCAGCAGCTTTCTACCGGGACAGGGGGGCGGCACAGATACGCAGTATTTT
TRBV2,TRBJ1-5,NA,NA,CASSDVGENQPQHF,TGTGCCAGCAGTGATGTGGGAGAAAATCAGCCCCAGCATTTT
TRBV4-1,TRBJ2-1,few,NA,CASSQTPSSYNEQFF,TGCGCCAGCAGCCAAACGCCTAGCTCCTACAATGAGCAGTTCTTC
TRBV5-8,TRBJ2-7,once,TRBD1,CASSLGTANSYEQYF,TGTGCCAGCAGCCTGGGGACAGCAAACTCCTACGAGCAGTACTTC
TRBV5-1,TRBJ1-4,NA,TRBD1,CASSPGQFNEKLFF,TGCGCCAGCAGCCCGGGACAGTTTAATGAAAAACTGTTTTTT
TRBV2,TRBJ2-7,NA,TRBD2,CASSEVLGLAGEYEQYF,TGTGCCAGCAGTGAAGTGCTCGGACTAGCGGGGGAGTACGAGCAGTACTTC
TRBV7-2,TRBJ1-4,once,TRBD1,CASSSGTVRNEKLFF,TGTGCCAGCAGCTCAGGGACAGTTAGAAATGAAAAACTGTTTTTT
TRBV13,TRBJ2-5,NA,TRBD2,CASSAWGRAGKQETQYF,TGTGCCAGCAGCGCCTGGGGGAGAGCGGGGAAGCAAGAGACCCAGTACTTC